What follows is one TCR beta chain and its context. In the original workflow: Nucleated cell counts were estimated from reference gene primer amplification. The protocol was immunoSEQ multiplex PCR, while the TCRdb copy is restricted to in-frame clones and leaves out a portion. V, J and clone size are taken as reported in that table, and D and trimming were inferred from the DNA itself. The table includes approximately 180,000 clones, approximately 83% detected once. The source of the sample is a study of blood T cell repertoires in COVID-19. Study-wide background: The United States, Italy and Spain provided the acute and convalescent COVID-19 samples. PBMCs, B-cell-depleted T cells, or T cells were the source of the cDNA or gDNA that made up the material.

The germline V gene encodes CDR1 SEHNR and CDR2 FQNEAQ (reference sequence). With 8 bases removed from V and 0 bases from J, the gap between germline ends came to 15 bases. There are 15 residues in the CDR3. V and J are TRBV7-9 and TRBJ2-3, with TRBD1 as a possible D gene (6 bases). The TCR was taken from a man aged 55 to 70 with acute or convalescent COVID-19. Input material: peripheral blood. This CDR3 is CASLDGTPSTDTQYF. CDR3 in DNA: TGTGCCAGCTTAGACGGGACACCTAGCACAGATACGCAGTATTTT.